The 20 T cell receptor beta chains below all came from one sample that was sequenced in a study of blood T cells in healthy people across ages. For the second PCR, which ran for about 6 to 11 cycles, a sample-barcoded 5' primer and a J-beta primer mix were used. One entry per CDR3 protein results from TCRdb running MiXCR on the 5' RACE reads. Of fewer than 800,000 distinct CDR3 sequences listed, around 32% are singletons. The sequenced sample consisted of blood. These receptors were collected from a woman of 80 years or more in good health.

The chain uses TRBV24-1 and TRBJ2-3; 10 nucleotides align to TRBD1. This CDR3 has 15 residues. The germline V gene has CDR1 KGHDR and CDR2 SFDVKD. Trimming removed 7 bases from V and 4 bases from J; junction bases left unmatched: 7. The CDR3 DNA is TGTGCCACCAGCAAGCCGGGACAGGGGCCAGATACGCAGTATTTT. Translation: CATSKPGQGPDTQYF.

This clonotype was counted only a few times. V and J are TRBV20-1 and TRBJ2-1, with 10 nucleotides matching TRBD2. In germline, CDR1 is DFQATT, CDR2 SNEGSKA (reference sequence). V gave up 0 bases and J gave up 9 bases; unmatched junction bases: 8. This CDR3 spans 15 amino acids. The CDR3 protein is CSARDVLAGWGEQFF. The CDR3 DNA is TGCAGTGCTAGAGACGTACTAGCGGGATGGGGTGAGCAGTTCTTC.

The genes are TRBV30 and TRBJ1-1; no firm D call. The CDR3 sequence is 13 residues long. From germline, CDR1 is GTSNPN and CDR2 SVGIG (reference sequence). V lost 0 bases and J 3 bases, leaving 8 bases between the germline ends. In DNA, the CDR3 is TGTGCCTGGAGTGTACAGATGGACACTGAAGCTTTCTTT. Translated, it gives CAWSVQMDTEAFF.

CDR3 loop: CASLNGWDGYTF. Written as DNA, the CDR3 is TGTGCCAGCCTAAATGGATGGGACGGCTACACCTTC. This chain connects TRBV2 to TRBJ1-2; maybe TRBD1 (5 bases). V dropped 8 bases and J dropped 8 bases, with 15 bases sitting between them. The CDR3 consists of 12 residues. CDR1 and CDR2 from the germline V gene are SNHLY and FYNNEI.

The chain recombines TRBV5-1 with TRBJ1-5, with D possibly matching TRBD1 (5 bases). Germline-derived CDR1 and CDR2 are SGHRS and YFSETQ. The CDR3 consists of 13 residues. Trimming left V 6 bases short and J 7 bases short, with 14 bases between. The CDR3, as DNA: TGCGCCAGCACCGCAGGGTCCGGCCAGCCCCAGCATTTT. Its protein product is CASTAGSGQPQHF.

In regard to this clonotype: The junction departs from germline at one end; a sequencing error may be responsible. The V gene is TRBV4-2, the J gene TRBJ2-5; tentative D call: TRBD2 (6 bases). CDR1 is LGHNA and CDR2 is YNFKEQ in the germline V gene. The CDR3 covers 17 residues. As DNA, the CDR3 is TGTGCCAGCAACCAATTCGGGGCCCTAGCGCGGCAAGAGACCCAGTACTTC. Protein: CASNQFGALARQETQYF.

J is TRBJ1-2 and V is TRBV12-3 or TRBV12-4; the match to TRBD1 covers 9 bases. J lost 6 bases, V lost 3 bases, and 5 bases had no gene match. The CDR3 runs 14 residues. The CDR3 reads CASSFYGTGNGYTF. CDR3 DNA sequence: TGTGCCAGCAGTTTCTATGGGACAGGGAATGGCTACACCTTC.

A few counts support this clonotype. A read error is possible here, since a much larger clone lies one base away. V usage is TRBV7-3 and J usage is TRBJ2-5; TRBD2 matches 8 bases. Germline trimming cut 2 bases from V and 4 bases from J; bases unmatched to any gene: 9. Germline-derived CDR1 and CDR2 are SGHTA and FQGTGA. There are 16 residues in the CDR3. Here the CDR3 reads CASSLGGGGPGETQYF. In nucleotides, the CDR3 is TGTGCCAGCAGCTTAGGAGGCGGGGGGCCAGGAGAGACCCAGTACTTC.

This chain joins TRBV6-2 or TRBV6-3 and TRBJ1-5; tentatively, D is TRBD1 (5 bases). The CDR3 loop spans 14 amino acids. Germline values: CDR1 MNHEY, CDR2 SVGEGT. The germline V and J ends were trimmed by 3 bases and 5 bases, with 11 bases remaining between them. Here the CDR3 reads CASSYLRGYQPQHF. DNA for the CDR3: TGTGCCAGCAGTTATCTCCGGGGGTATCAGCCCCAGCATTTT.

This clonotype was recorded at least ten times. The chain couples TRBV7-3 to TRBJ2-1, with TRBD2 identical over 8 bases. The CDR3 loop spans 14 amino acids. Trimming removed 4 bases from V and 12 bases from J; junction bases left unmatched: 11. Germline values: CDR1 SGHTA, CDR2 FQGTGA. The CDR3 region has the DNA TGTGCCAGCAGCTCAGATACGGGGGGGCGGGGGCAGTTCTTC. It translates to CASSSDTGGRGQFF.

V usage is TRBV25-1 and J usage is TRBJ1-2; D gene unclear. The CDR3 loop spans 13 amino acids. The ends were cut back, 1 base at V and 7 bases at J, with 10 bases in the middle. Germline V gene data show CDR1 as MGHDK and CDR2 as SYGVNS. CDR3 sequence: CASSELEGFGYTF. CDR3 coding DNA: TGTGCCAGCAGTGAATTGGAGGGTTTTGGCTACACCTTC.

The J gene is TRBJ1-5, the V gene TRBV20-1, with 9 bases lining up with TRBD1. In germline, CDR1 is DFQATT, CDR2 SNEGSKA (reference sequence). The CDR3 spans 16 residues. V gave up 4 bases and J gave up 0 bases; unmatched junction bases: 7. The CDR3 is CSATRQGEISNQPQHF. For the CDR3, the DNA is TGCAGTGCTACCCGACAGGGGGAAATTAGCAATCAGCCCCAGCATTTT.

The chain joins TRBV27 to TRBJ2-7, with 8 bases that match TRBD2. This CDR3 is 16 amino acids long. Germline trimming cut 5 bases from V and 0 bases from J; bases unmatched to any gene: 9. Germline lookup yields CDR1 MNHEY and CDR2 SMNVEV (reference sequence). The CDR3 here is CASSPGRAWASYEQYF. The CDR3 region has the DNA TGTGCCAGCAGTCCCGGGAGGGCATGGGCCTCCTACGAGCAGTACTTC.

The chain is built from TRBV30 and TRBJ2-6; 8 bases agree with TRBD1. CDR1 and CDR2 from the germline V gene are GTSNPN and SVGIG (reference sequence). The V segment lost 2 bases and the J segment 0 bases; nucleotides outside the gene matches: 3. The CDR3 totals 16 residues. The chain's CDR3 is CAWSTGGSSGANVLTF. The CDR3 region has the DNA TGTGCCTGGAGTACAGGGGGGAGCTCTGGGGCCAACGTCCTGACTTTC.

This clonotype has ten or more counts. V is TRBV20-1 and J is TRBJ1-5, with 9 bases that match TRBD1. J gave up 5 bases and V 6 bases, and 8 bases lay outside the gene matches. This CDR3 is 14 amino acids long. Germline V gene lookup returns CDR1 DFQATT and CDR2 SNEGSKA (reference sequence). CDR3 coding DNA: TGCAGTGCCACCGGGGGACAGGGCCATCAGCCCCAGCATTTT. It specifies CSATGGQGHQPQHF.

This clonotype was recorded many times. J is TRBJ2-7 and V is TRBV5-1, with D tentatively TRBD2 (6 bases). Trimming pared 3 bases from V and 2 bases from J, leaving 12 bases between. The CDR3 spans 14 residues. From germline, CDR1 is SGHRS and CDR2 YFSETQ. The DNA of the CDR3 is TGCGCCAGCAGCTCGCGGGACGGTCCCTACGAGCAGTACTTC. Encoded protein: CASSSRDGPYEQYF.

This clonotype was detected a few times. A much larger clone differs from this one at a single base, so this may be a read error. This sequence joins TRBV7-9 and TRBJ2-6; no firm D call. This CDR3 has 16 amino acids. Germline V gene lookup returns CDR1 SEHNR and CDR2 FQNEAQ (reference sequence). CDR3 loop: CASSLDGVSEANVLTF. DNA for the CDR3: TGTGCCAGCAGCTTAGATGGGGTCTCTGAGGCCAACGTCCTGACTTTC.

The CDR3 here is CASSFRAGGGTQYF. CDR3 sequence (DNA): TGTGCCAGCAGTTTTCGGGCGGGGGGAGGAACGCAGTATTTT. The rearrangement uses TRBV28 and TRBJ2-3; TRBD2 agrees at 8 bases. Germline V gives CDR1 MDHEN, CDR2 SYDVKM. This CDR3 region has 14 residues. Trimming at V came to 3 bases and at J to 9 bases, leaving 8 bases not matched to a gene.

This clonotype has at least ten counts. The chain recombines TRBV7-2 with TRBJ1-2; tentative D call: TRBD1 (5 bases). V dropped 2 bases and J dropped 6 bases, with 13 bases sitting between them. This CDR3 spans 14 amino acids. From germline, CDR1 is SGHTA and CDR2 FQGNSA. DNA of the CDR3: TGTGCCAGCAGCTTATCCCCAGGGTCCCATGGCTACACCTTC. It codes for CASSLSPGSHGYTF.

The gene calls are TRBV9 and TRBJ1-6; D gene unclear. Germline assignment: CDR1 SGDLS and CDR2 YYNGEE. CDR3 length: 13 amino acids. V was shortened by 2 bases and J by 8 bases, with 8 bases between the two germline ends. This CDR3 is CASSVKWDSPLHF. In DNA, the CDR3 is TGTGCCAGCAGCGTTAAGTGGGATTCACCCCTCCACTTT.